Listed below are T cell receptor beta chains from one sample, sequenced in a study of cytomegalovirus exposure and HLA in healthy donors. Produced via immunoSEQ multiplex PCR; TCRdb's table is partial and in-frame only. Of 150,000 to 200,000 clones listed, roughly 80% are singletons. The sequenced sample was PBMCs. These receptors were obtained from a man aged 25-45 years in good health and CMV-seropositive. CDR3s include the opening cysteine and the closing phenylalanine or tryptophan. The order of the fields is V gene, D gene, J gene, clone size, CDR3 protein, CDR3 DNA. A D gene is named only where the DNA matches it firmly. Clone size, where shown, is once, few, many, or a class for clones that have expanded.

TRBV4-3	TRBD1	TRBJ1-5	-	CASSQETGGNNQPQHF	TGCGCCAGCAGCCAAGAGACAGGGGGGAACAATCAGCCCCAGCATTTT
TRBV11-3	-	TRBJ2-7	-	CASSLGGVRVDEQYF	TGTGCCAGCAGCTTAGGCGGAGTGAGAGTCGACGAGCAGTACTTC
TRBV7-9	TRBD2	TRBJ2-1	-	CASSPPQGRTSGTPGEQFF	TGTGCCAGCAGCCCCCCCCAGGGTCGGACTAGCGGGACGCCGGGCGAGCAGTTCTTC
TRBV18	TRBD1	TRBJ2-1	-	CASSQSQGVEGETQRFF	TGTGCCAGCTCACAGAGTCAGGGGGTCGAAGGTGAAACCCAGCGGTTCTTC
TRBV25-1	TRBD2	TRBJ2-7	-	CASSAPTSATPYEQYF	TGTGCCAGCAGTGCCCCGACTAGCGCGACCCCCTACGAGCAGTACTTC
TRBV5-4	TRBD1	TRBJ2-1	-	CASNSGGDEQFF	TGTGCCAGCAACTCAGGGGGCGATGAGCAGTTCTTC
TRBV12-5	TRBD1	TRBJ1-3	-	CASATDRAGNTIYF	TGTGCTAGTGCCACGGACAGGGCTGGAAACACCATATATTTT
TRBV7-3	TRBD1	TRBJ2-2	-	CASREDRRNTGELFF	TGTGCCAGCAGGGAGGACAGGAGGAACACCGGGGAGCTGTTTTTT
TRBV7-9	TRBD1	TRBJ1-4	-	CASSHRDRGSWLFF	TGTGCCAGCAGCCACCGGGACAGGGGATCGTGGCTGTTTTTT
TRBV27	-	TRBJ1-1	-	CASSLNQGQAEAFF	TGTGCCAGCAGTTTAAACCAGGGGCAAGCTGAAGCTTTCTTT
TRBV13	-	TRBJ1-1	-	CASSLRVMGNTEAFF	TGTGCCAGCAGCTTGCGCGTCATGGGCAACACTGAAGCTTTCTTT
TRBV5-5	-	TRBJ1-4	-	CASSGGTNEKLFF	TGTGCCAGCAGCGGAGGAACTAATGAAAAACTGTTTTTT
TRBV10-2	-	TRBJ2-1	few	CASSESGLVGSYNEQFF	TGCGCCAGCAGTGAGTCGGGGCTAGTTGGCTCCTACAATGAGCAGTTCTTC
TRBV27	TRBD2	TRBJ2-1	-	CASSTGTSGALYNEQFF	TGTGCCAGCAGTACGGGGACTAGCGGGGCTCTTTACAATGAGCAGTTCTTC
TRBV2	-	TRBJ2-3	-	CASSDVRGSTDTQYF	TGTGCCAGCAGTGACGTTAGGGGAAGCACAGATACGCAGTATTTT
TRBV5-6	-	TRBJ2-7	-	CASSPRRRYEQYF	TGTGCCAGCAGCCCCCGCCGGCGGTACGAGCAGTACTTC
TRBV6-5	TRBD1	TRBJ2-7	-	CASSGGQDYEQYF	TGTGCCAGCAGTGGCGGACAGGACTACGAGCAGTACTTC
TRBV7-8	-	TRBJ2-5	-	CASSSTGKTQYF	TGTGCCAGCAGCTCCACGGGGAAGACCCAGTACTTC
TRBV27	-	TRBJ2-1	-	CASSHRAESSYNEQFF	TGTGCCAGCAGTCACAGGGCCGAGAGCTCCTACAATGAGCAGTTCTTC
TRBV27	-	TRBJ2-4	-	CASSFGRVAKSIQYF	TGTGCCAGCAGTTTCGGCAGGGTGGCCAAAAGCATTCAGTACTTC
TRBV10-3	TRBD2	TRBJ2-5	-	CAISNHLAGGEETQYF	TGTGCCATCAGCAACCATCTAGCGGGGGGGGAAGAGACCCAGTACTTC
TRBV7-8	TRBD2	TRBJ2-5	-	CASSPPSGGAVETQYF	TGTGCCAGCAGCCCACCCAGCGGGGGGGCCGTGGAGACCCAGTACTTC
TRBV27	TRBD1	TRBJ1-3	-	CASHSAGQGGGNTIYF	TGTGCCAGCCACTCCGCGGGACAGGGAGGCGGGAACACCATATATTTT
TRBV6-6	-	TRBJ2-1	-	CASSLTRGQLRDEQFF	TGTGCCAGCAGTTTGACTAGAGGCCAATTGCGGGATGAGCAGTTCTTC
TRBV25-1	TRBD1	TRBJ2-7	once	CASSEEDRGLVGEQYF	TGTGCCAGCAGTGAGGAGGACAGGGGACTGGTTGGCGAGCAGTACTTC
TRBV7-2	TRBD1	TRBJ2-3	-	CASSLGQGLATDTQYF	TGTGCCAGCAGCTTGGGACAGGGGCTCGCCACAGATACGCAGTATTTT
TRBV4-3	-	TRBJ1-1	few	CASSSQGFNTEAFF	TGCGCCAGCAGCTCCCAGGGCTTTAACACTGAAGCTTTCTTT
TRBV25-1	TRBD2	TRBJ2-3	-	CASSSSGRNTDTQYF	TGTGCCAGCAGTTCCAGCGGGAGGAACACAGATACGCAGTATTTT
TRBV7-9	-	TRBJ2-6	-	CSSSLFTRSGANVLTF	TGTTCCAGCAGCTTATTTACCAGGTCTGGGGCCAACGTCCTGACTTTC
TRBV5-6	TRBD2	TRBJ2-5	-	CASSRKTSDLETQYF	TGTGCCAGCAGCCGGAAGACTAGCGATTTGGAGACCCAGTACTTC
TRBV7-9	-	TRBJ1-1	-	CSSSYLIDTEAFF	TGTTCCAGCAGCTACCTAATCGACACTGAAGCTTTCTTT
TRBV2	-	TRBJ2-3	-	CASSDGRSTDTQYF	TGTGCCAGCAGTGATGGCCGTAGCACAGATACGCAGTATTTT
TRBV5-1	TRBD2	TRBJ2-3	-	CASSPRDPPGGGADTQYF	TGCGCCAGCAGCCCCCGGGACCCCCCGGGGGGGGGTGCAGATACGCAGTATTTT
TRBV19	-	TRBJ2-1	-	CASSALTVGAVGEQFF	TGTGCCAGTAGTGCCTTGACAGTTGGGGCAGTGGGTGAGCAGTTCTTC
TRBV11-3	-	TRBJ2-1	few	CASSLVSVGGNEQFF	TGTGCCAGCAGCTTGGTCTCCGTGGGGGGCAATGAGCAGTTCTTC
TRBV27	-	TRBJ2-7	-	CASSFEGKQYF	TGTGCCAGCAGTTTTGAGGGTAAGCAGTACTTC
TRBV27	TRBD1	TRBJ1-1	-	CASRYRGGTEAFF	TGTGCCAGTCGATACAGGGGAGGCACTGAAGCTTTCTTT
TRBV4-1	-	TRBJ2-3	-	CASSPKEADTQYF	TGCGCCAGCAGCCCCAAGGAGGCAGATACGCAGTATTTT
TRBV9	TRBD2	TRBJ2-3	-	CASSAKLASTDTQYF	TGTGCCAGCAGCGCAAAACTAGCGAGCACAGATACGCAGTATTTT
TRBV27	-	TRBJ2-1	-	CASSRLGNEQFF	TGTGCCAGCAGTCGACTCGGCAATGAGCAGTTCTTC
TRBV19	-	TRBJ1-2	-	CASDGLYGYTF	TGTGCCAGCGACGGACTCTATGGCTACACCTTC
TRBV18	-	TRBJ1-2	once	CASSPQTGENYGYTF	TGTGCCAGCTCACCACAGACAGGAGAGAACTATGGCTACACCTTC
TRBV5-4	TRBD2	TRBJ2-5	once	CASSLVGGAGLAGQETQYF	TGTGCCAGCAGCTTGGTAGGGGGCGCGGGCCTAGCGGGACAAGAGACCCAGTACTTC
TRBV6-6	-	TRBJ2-5	-	CASSYRWGDETQYF	TGTGCCAGCAGTTATCGTTGGGGGGATGAGACCCAGTACTTC
TRBV6-5	TRBD1	TRBJ2-1	few	CASSYAGTGEFF	TGTGCCAGCAGTTACGCCGGGACAGGCGAGTTCTTC
TRBV7-2	TRBD1	TRBJ1-2	-	CASSSGQGRSGYTF	TGTGCCAGCAGCTCGGGACAGGGGAGGAGTGGCTACACCTTC
TRBV5-1	TRBD2	TRBJ2-5	-	CASSLGLAGGQETQYF	TGCGCCAGCAGCTTGGGTCTCGCGGGGGGCCAGGAGACCCAGTACTTC
TRBV7-2	-	TRBJ2-1	-	CASSPRGSNSYNEQFF	TGTGCCAGCAGCCCACGTGGGAGCAACTCCTACAATGAGCAGTTCTTC
TRBV27	-	TRBJ2-1	-	CASSFGSRRNEQFF	TGTGCCAGCAGTTTCGGGTCTAGGAGGAATGAGCAGTTCTTC
TRBV19	-	TRBJ1-5	-	CASSIDPQGPRPQHF	TGTGCCAGTAGTATAGATCCCCAGGGCCCCCGGCCCCAGCATTTT